This section outlines one T cell receptor (beta chain) sequence together with its context. Antigen specificity is unknown. This specimen comes from a study of T cells expressing NK-cell markers. Whole-study results and caveats: These same clonotypes (in several donors) also led the CD3+CD56-NKG2C+ fraction.

This CDR3 comprises 12 residues. Reanalyzing the 5' RACE reads, TCRdb keeps one entry per CDR3 protein, without DNA. Its table lists some 150,000 distinct CDR3 sequences. This sequence originates from a man younger than 35 in good health. Sequencing used blood T cells: a sorted CD56 or NKG2C T cell subset, CD4+ or CD8+ T cells, or bulk PBMC T cells (not recorded which). The chain joins TRBV12-3 or TRBV12-4 to TRBJ2-1; the TCRdb D gene call, TRBD1, has no DNA to confirm it. The CDR3 loop is CASSYGGNEQFF.